These 10 T cell receptor beta chains originate from one sample sequenced in a study of blood T cell repertoires in COVID-19. Clones were read by immunoSEQ multiplex PCR, and TCRdb kept only the in-frame ones, dropping some. Among roughly 27,000 clones listed, roughly 90% were seen once. Sequencing was performed on peripheral blood. The origin of the receptors is a human donor with active COVID-19. The donor label of this sample is uncertain.

V and J are TRBV7-9 and TRBJ2-3; weak D call: TRBD2 (6 bases). V was trimmed by 3 bases and J by 5 bases, leaving 15 bases between them. The CDR3 runs 15 residues. Germline CDR1 and CDR2: SEHNR and FQNEAQ (reference sequence). The CDR3 DNA sequence: TGTGCCAGCAGCTTGGAGGGCCCATTCGGAGATACGCAGTATTTT. Translated: CASSLEGPFGDTQYF.

This clone was detected only once. The V call is TRBV27, the J call TRBJ2-7; 12 positions match TRBD2. The trim removed 5 bases at V and 2 bases at J, leaving 10 bases unmatched. This CDR3 region has 17 residues. Germline loops: CDR1 MNHEY, CDR2 SMNVEV (reference sequence). The CDR3 loop reads CASSPGLAGFPPYEQYF. The CDR3 DNA is TGTGCCAGCAGTCCCGGACTAGCGGGGTTCCCTCCCTACGAGCAGTACTTC.

The chain carries TRBV3-1 (or the pseudogene TRBV3-2) and TRBJ2-1, with a weak D call TRBD1 (5 bases). Trimming removed 4 bases at V and 3 bases at J, with 13 bases between. This CDR3 has 15 residues. CDR1 is LGHDT and CDR2 is YNNKEL in the germline V gene (reference sequence). The CDR3 loop is CASSPLGHSYNEQFF. The CDR3 DNA follows: TGTGCCAGCAGCCCCTTAGGACACAGCTACAATGAGCAGTTCTTC.

The V call is TRBV7-8, the J call TRBJ2-2, with 11 bases fitting TRBD2. This CDR3 spans 16 amino acids. V dropped 3 bases and J dropped 3; count of bases not matched to a gene: 3. Germline lookup yields CDR1 SGHVS and CDR2 FQNEAQ. CDR3 nucleotide sequence: TGTGCCAGCAGCTTGCTAGCGGGGGGTTACACCGGGGAGCTGTTTTTT. Translating it yields CASSLLAGGYTGELFF. The entire variable domain, with the rest obtained from reference TRBV7-8 and TRBJ2-2, is as follows: GAGVSQSPRYKVAKRGQDVALRCDPISGHVSLFWYQQALGQGPEFLTYFQNEAQLDKSGLPSDRFFAERPEGSVSTLKIQRTQQEDSAVYLCASSLLAGGYTGELFFGEGSRLTVL.

The J gene is TRBJ1-5, the V gene TRBV7-2; TRBD1 agrees at 8 bases. Germline CDR1 is SGHTA and CDR2 is FQGNSA. The CDR3 has 14 amino acids. Trimming cost V 2 bases and J 4 bases; bases outside gene matches: 1. The CDR3 protein is CASSLTGGNQPQHF. The DNA of the CDR3 is TGTGCCAGCAGCTTAACAGGGGGTAATCAGCCCCAGCATTTT. Full variable domain (remainder filled in from reference TRBV7-2 and TRBJ1-5): GAGVSQSPSNKVTEKGKDVELRCDPISGHTALYWYRQSLGQGLEFLIYFQGNSAPDKSGLPSDRFSAERTGGSVSTLTIQRTQQEDSAVYLCASSLTGGNQPQHFGDGTRLSIL.

The chain links TRBV6-2 or TRBV6-3 to TRBJ2-7; 7 positions match TRBD1. The CDR3 is 13 residues long. After removal of 5 bases from V and 4 bases from J, the junction contained 5 bases not matched to a gene. Germline V gives CDR1 MNHEY, CDR2 SVGEGT. The CDR3 loop reads CASSRTGEYEQYF. DNA for the CDR3: TGTGCCAGCAGTCGGACAGGAGAATACGAGCAGTACTTC.

The J gene is TRBJ2-5, the V gene TRBV6-5, with TRBD2 matching over 10 bases. The CDR3 is 14 residues long. Trimming took 6 bases from V and 4 from J; bases not matched to a gene: 5. Per the germline V gene, CDR1 is MNHEY and CDR2 is SVGAGI. The CDR3 here is CASRALAGVETQYF. DNA for the CDR3: TGTGCCAGCAGGGCCCTAGCGGGGGTAGAGACCCAGTACTTC.

J is TRBJ2-3 and V is TRBV7-2; D uncertain. CDR3 size: 17 residues. Germline values: CDR1 SGHTA, CDR2 FQGNSA. V dropped 7 bases and J dropped 3 bases, with 23 bases sitting between them. The CDR3 loop is CASTLGLAVGRTDTQYF. CDR3 in DNA: TGTGCCAGCACCCTAGGATTGGCGGTTGGTCGGACAGATACGCAGTATTTT.

This clone was counted once. The J gene is TRBJ1-4, the V gene TRBV27, with a weak D call TRBD1 (5 bases). This CDR3 contains 14 residues. The V gene lost 5 bases and the J gene lost 2 bases, with 9 bases spanning the gap. Germline V gene sequence: CDR1 MNHEY, CDR2 SMNVEV (reference sequence). The CDR3 sequence is CASSPRGTNEKLFF. CDR3 DNA sequence: TGTGCCAGCAGTCCTCGGGGGACTAATGAAAAACTGTTTTTT.

The chain combines TRBV7-2 with TRBJ2-7; TRBD2 matches 15 bases. Germline CDR1 is SGHTA and CDR2 is FQGNSA. The CDR3 loop spans 16 amino acids. Trimming cost V 1 base and J 4 bases; bases outside gene matches: 2. The DNA for the CDR3 is TGTGCCAGCAGCTTAGAAGGGACTAGCGGGAGGTACGAGCAGTACTTC. Its protein product is CASSLEGTSGRYEQYF.